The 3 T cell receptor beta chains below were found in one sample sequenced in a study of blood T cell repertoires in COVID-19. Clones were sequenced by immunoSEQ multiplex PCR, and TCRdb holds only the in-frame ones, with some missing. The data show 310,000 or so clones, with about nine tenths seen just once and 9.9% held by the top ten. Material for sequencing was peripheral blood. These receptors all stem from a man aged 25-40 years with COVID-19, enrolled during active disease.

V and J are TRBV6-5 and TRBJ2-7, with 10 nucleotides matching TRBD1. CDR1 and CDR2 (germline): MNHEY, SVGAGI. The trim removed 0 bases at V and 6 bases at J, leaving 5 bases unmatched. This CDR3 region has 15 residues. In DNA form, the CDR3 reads TGTGCCAGCAGTTACTCCTGGACAGGGGGATCCGAGCAGTACTTC. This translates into CASSYSWTGGSEQYF.

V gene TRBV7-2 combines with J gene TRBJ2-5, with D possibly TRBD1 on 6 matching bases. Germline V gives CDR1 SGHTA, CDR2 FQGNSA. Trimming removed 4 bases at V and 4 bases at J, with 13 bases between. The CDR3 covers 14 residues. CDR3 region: CASSSQGRGETQYF. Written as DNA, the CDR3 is TGTGCCAGCAGCTCACAGGGAAGGGGAGAGACCCAGTACTTC.

Here the CDR3 DNA reads TGTGCCAGCAGCTCACGAGGACAGGGGGCAGATACGCAGTATTTT. The encoded protein is CASSSRGQGADTQYF. V and J are TRBV7-9 and TRBJ2-3, with 10 bases lining up with TRBD1. The CDR3 contains 15 residues. V gave up 4 bases and J gave up 4 bases; unmatched junction bases: 5. Germline assignment: CDR1 SEHNR and CDR2 FQNEAQ (reference sequence). Drawing the rest from reference TRBV7-9 and TRBJ2-3, the complete variable domain is DTGVSQNPRHKITKRGQNVTFRCDPISEHNRLYWYRQTLGQGPEFLTYFQNEAQLEKSRLLSDRFSAERPKGSFSTLEIQRTEQGDSAMYLCASSSRGQGADTQYFGPGTRLTVL.